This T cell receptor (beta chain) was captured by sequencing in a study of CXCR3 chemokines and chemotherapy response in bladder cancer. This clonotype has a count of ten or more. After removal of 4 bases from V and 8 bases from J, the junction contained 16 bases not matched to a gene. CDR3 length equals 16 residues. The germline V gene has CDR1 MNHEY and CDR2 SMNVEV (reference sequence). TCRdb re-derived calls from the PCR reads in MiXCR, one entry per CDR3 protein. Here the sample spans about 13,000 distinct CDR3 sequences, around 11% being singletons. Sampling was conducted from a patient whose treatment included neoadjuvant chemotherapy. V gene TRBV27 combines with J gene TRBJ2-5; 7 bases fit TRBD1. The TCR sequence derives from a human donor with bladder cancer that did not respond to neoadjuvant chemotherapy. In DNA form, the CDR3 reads TGTGCCAGCAGTTCACTTACAGGGGACGGTGGGAGAACCCAGTACTTC. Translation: CASSSLTGDGGRTQYF.